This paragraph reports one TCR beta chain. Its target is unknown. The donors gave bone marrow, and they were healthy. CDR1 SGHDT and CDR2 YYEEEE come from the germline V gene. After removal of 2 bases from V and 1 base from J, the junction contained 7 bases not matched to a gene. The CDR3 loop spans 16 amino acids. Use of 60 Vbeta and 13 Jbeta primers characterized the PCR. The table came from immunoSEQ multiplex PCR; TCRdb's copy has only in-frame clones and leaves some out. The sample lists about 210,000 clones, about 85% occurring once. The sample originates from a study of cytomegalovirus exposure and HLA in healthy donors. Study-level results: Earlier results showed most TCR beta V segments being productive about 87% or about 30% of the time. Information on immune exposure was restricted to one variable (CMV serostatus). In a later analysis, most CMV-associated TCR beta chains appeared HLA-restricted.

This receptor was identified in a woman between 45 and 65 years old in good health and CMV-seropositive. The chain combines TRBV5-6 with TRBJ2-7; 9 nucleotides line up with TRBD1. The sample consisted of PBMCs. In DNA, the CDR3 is TGTGCCAGCAGCTTTTATACCGGGACAGGGTCCTACGAGCAGTACTTC. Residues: CASSFYTGTGSYEQYF.